This entry lists 9 T cell receptor beta chains sequenced from one sample in a study of blood T cell repertoires in COVID-19. Libraries were prepared by immunoSEQ multiplex PCR; TCRdb keeps only in-frame clonotypes and omits some of them. Among under 500,000 clones listed, roughly nine tenths were seen once. Sequencing used PBMCs or T cells enriched from blood (not recorded which). Source of these receptors: a woman between 18 and 29 years old with acute COVID-19.

This chain uses TRBV24-1 with TRBJ2-2; 9 positions match TRBD1. V shed 9 bases, J shed 7 bases, and the junction held 2 bases outside the gene matches. This CDR3 region has 12 residues. In germline, CDR1 is KGHDR, CDR2 SFDVKD. The CDR3 coding sequence is TGTGCCACCGGACAGGGGATCGGGGAGCTGTTTTTT. It is translated as CATGQGIGELFF.

This clone was picked up a small number of times. The chain has TRBV4-1 and TRBJ1-2; 9 bases are shared with TRBD1. The V and J ends lost 0 bases and 0 bases, in that order; junction bases with no gene match: 8. Germline V gene sequence: CDR1 MGHRA, CDR2 YSYEKL. This CDR3 is built from 18 residues. The CDR3 loop is CASSQEWRDRDSNYGYTF. The CDR3 region has the DNA TGCGCCAGCAGCCAAGAATGGAGGGACAGGGATTCTAACTATGGCTACACCTTC.

V usage is TRBV9 and J usage is TRBJ2-5, with TRBD2 matching over 10 bases. V shed 2 bases, J shed 4 bases, and the junction held 5 bases outside the gene matches. The CDR3 has 15 residues. Germline CDR1 is SGDLS and CDR2 is YYNGEE. CDR3 nucleotides: TGTGCCAGCAGCGTTGCTAGCGGGGGACGAGAGACCCAGTACTTC. This encodes CASSVASGGRETQYF.

The rearrangement joins TRBV28 to TRBJ2-7, with TRBD1 matching over 7 bases. V lost 8 bases and J lost 4; bases outside the gene matches: 11. The CDR3 consists of 14 residues. The germline CDR1 and CDR2 sequences are MDHEN and SYDVKM. CDR3 residues: CASGMTGTDYEQYF. In nucleotides, the CDR3 is TGTGCCAGCGGGATGACAGGGACCGATTACGAGCAGTACTTC.

The chain uses TRBV7-9 and TRBJ2-7; D call uncertain. The CDR3 totals 14 residues. The V end lost 2 bases, the J end lost 0 bases, and 8 bases lay between the germline ends. The germline gives CDR1 SEHNR, CDR2 FQNEAQ (reference sequence). Here the CDR3 reads CASSLLAGSYEQYF. CDR3 sequence (DNA): TGTGCCAGCAGCTTACTGGCAGGCTCCTACGAGCAGTACTTC.

The V gene is TRBV7-2, the J gene TRBJ1-3; D call uncertain. Trimming removed 0 bases from V and 4 bases from J, with 7 bases in between. Germline values: CDR1 SGHTA, CDR2 FQGNSA. The CDR3 sequence is 14 residues long. The chain's CDR3 is CASSLAGRGNTIYF. The CDR3 nucleotides are TGTGCCAGCAGCTTAGCAGGGAGGGGAAACACCATATATTTT.

V and J are TRBV9 and TRBJ2-2; TRBD1 agrees at 7 bases. The CDR3 contains 17 residues. Unmatched junction bases numbered 15, after V lost 4 bases and J lost 6 bases. In germline, CDR1 is SGDLS, CDR2 YYNGEE. As DNA, the CDR3 is TGTGCCAGCAGCCCAAACGACAGGGTTTACGTGGCCGGGGAGCTGTTTTTT. This codes for CASSPNDRVYVAGELFF.

V and J are TRBV4-3 and TRBJ1-4, with D possibly being TRBD1 (6 bases). V was shortened by 1 base and J by 5 bases, with 17 bases between the two germline ends. This CDR3 has 17 amino acids. The germline V gene encodes CDR1 LGHNA and CDR2 YSLEER. This chain's CDR3 is CASSQGVLGQGNEKLFF. The CDR3 DNA sequence: TGCGCCAGCAGCCAAGGGGTTTTGGGTCAGGGGAATGAAAAACTGTTTTTT.

The chain carries TRBV6-6 and TRBJ2-3; 7 positions agree with TRBD2. This CDR3 is 16 amino acids long. Looked up from germline, CDR1 is MNHNY and CDR2 is SVGAGI (reference sequence). Trimming at V came to 6 bases and at J to 6 bases, leaving 15 bases not matched to a gene. In nucleotides, the CDR3 is TGTGCCAGCAGCCCCTGGGGGGGATCCTCCGAGGATACGCAGTATTTT. Translating gives CASSPWGGSSEDTQYF.